This T cell receptor beta chain was obtained from a study of cytomegalovirus exposure and HLA in healthy donors. Study information: Approximately 170 million T cells yielded around 120 million unique TCR beta sequences in earlier analysis. Study observations and caveats: Later analysis identified several of the most significant clusters that appeared linked to common viral pathogens. A prior analysis recorded that most TCR beta V segments were productive about 90% or about 30% of the time. With later analysis, a missense DCLRE1C variant became linked to TCR beta V- and J-gene trimming.

This CDR3 is built from 15 residues. The V gene end was trimmed by 0 bases and the J gene end by 5 bases; junction bases not matched to a gene: 3. The germline V gene encodes CDR1 MNHEY and CDR2 SVGAGI. The PCR made use of 60 Vbeta and 13 Jbeta primers. Measured with immunoSEQ multiplex PCR; TCRdb has only the in-frame clones, and not every one. The table has some 90,000 clones, around 74% seen once; the top ten hold roughly 3%. This clone was seen more than once but under ten times. The target antigen is unknown. The genes are TRBV6-5 and TRBJ2-1; 8 bases match TRBD2. Sequenced material: PBMCs. The clonotype was recovered from a female donor in good health and CMV-seropositive. This CDR3 is CASSYSGRGDNEQFF. In nucleotides, the CDR3 is TGTGCCAGCAGTTACTCCGGGAGGGGCGACAATGAGCAGTTCTTC.